This TCR beta chain was recovered during a study of CXCR3-negative and CXCR3-positive naive CD8 T cells. A remark on this clonotype: What it recognizes is unknown.

General study results and limits: Researchers report that CXCR3-positive naive cells carry more hydrophobic TRB CDR3s than CXCR3-negative naive cells.

The CDR3 consists of 13 residues. TRB cDNA libraries were made by UMI-labeled 5' RACE. TCRdb reprocessed the 5' RACE reads and reports one entry per CDR3 protein, with no DNA. This listing includes roughly 89,000 distinct CDR3 sequences. The sequence derives from a human donor in good health. Some clones in this sample may be carry-over from other donors' samples. The rearrangement links TRBV12-3 or TRBV12-4 to TRBJ2-1; TCRdb reports TRBD1, a call that lacks DNA to check it against. Sequences were obtained from naive CXCR3- CD8+ T cells from blood. Indicated subset: CD45RO-CCR7+CD27+CD95- naive CD8+ T cells lacking CXCR3 (TNR3-). CDR3 in amino acids: CASSRDRIHEQFF.